In its sample, the clone carrying this T cell receptor beta chain was seen a few times. The antigen remains undetermined. The same CDR3 is also encoded by other DNA sequences in this sample. This entry is derived from a study of shared clonotypes between healthy human individuals. The repertoire was sequenced with immunoSEQ multiplex PCR; TCRdb's copy has only in-frame clones and lacks some. The repertoire has more than 2,000,000 clones, approximately 92% of them found once; the top ten carry around 0.14%. General study points: What naive subsets generally showed was a larger estimated richness than memory subsets showed. The low donor count limited represented genetic and exposure-history diversity.

The germline CDR1 and CDR2 sequences are LNHDA and SQIVND (reference sequence). V was trimmed by 5 bases and J by 0 bases, leaving 2 bases between them. This CDR3 comprises 12 residues. The TCR comes from a man aged 18 to 35 in good health. The sequenced sample consisted of naive CD4+ T cells sorted from blood. Subset reported: CD45RA+ positively selected. This chain connects TRBV19 to TRBJ1-5; D uncertain. Here the CDR3 reads CASSYSNQPQHF. Written as DNA, the CDR3 is TGTGCCAGTAGTTATAGCAATCAGCCCCAGCATTTT.